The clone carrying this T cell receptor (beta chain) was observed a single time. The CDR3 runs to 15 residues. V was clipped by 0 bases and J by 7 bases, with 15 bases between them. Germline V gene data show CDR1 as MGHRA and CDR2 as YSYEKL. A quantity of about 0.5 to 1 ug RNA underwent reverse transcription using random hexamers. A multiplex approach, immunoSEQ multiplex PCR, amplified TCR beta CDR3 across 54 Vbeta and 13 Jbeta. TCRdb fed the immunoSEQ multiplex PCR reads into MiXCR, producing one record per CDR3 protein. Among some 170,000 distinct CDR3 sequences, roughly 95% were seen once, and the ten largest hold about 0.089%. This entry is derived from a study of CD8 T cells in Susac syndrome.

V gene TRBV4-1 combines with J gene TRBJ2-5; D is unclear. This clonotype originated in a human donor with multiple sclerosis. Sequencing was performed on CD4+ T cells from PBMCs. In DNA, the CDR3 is TGCGCCAGCAGCCAAGAACCTGCCCTTCGGTGGACCCAGTACTTC. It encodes CASSQEPALRWTQYF.